Listed here is a single TCR beta chain. No antigen is known for it. Reverse transcribing all isolated RNA meant expressed TCRB transcripts were sequenced. Assay used: immunoSEQ multiplex PCR; TCRdb lists only in-frame clones, some missing. This table holds 450,000 to 600,000 clones, around 28% found once. The sample comes from a study of beta chain features in type 1 diabetes. The germline V gene has CDR1 SGDLS and CDR2 YYNGEE. J lost 6 bases, V lost 3 bases, and 5 bases had no gene match. The CDR3 length is 14 residues. Study findings and constraints: In type 1 diabetes patients, VDJ junctions had fewer insertions; deletions at these junctions were more frequent. PCR might pick shorter templates more often, in the same way for patients and controls.

The rearrangement uses TRBV9 and TRBJ2-1; 8 bases line up with TRBD1. The source material was naive CD4+ T cells from blood. The source of this sequence is a man younger than 35 in good health. The CDR3 protein is CASSDPTGANEQFF. The CDR3, as DNA: TGTGCCAGCAGCGATCCGACAGGGGCCAATGAGCAGTTCTTC. The full variable domain, its missing parts supplied by reference TRBV9 and TRBJ2-1, is DSGVTQTPKHLITATGQRVTLRCSPRSGDLSVYWYQQSLDQGLQFLIQYYNGEERAKGNILERFSAQQFPDLHSELNLSSLELGDSALYFCASSDPTGANEQFFGPGTRLTVL.